The 8 T cell receptor beta chains listed next were all sequenced from one sample in a study of cytomegalovirus exposure and HLA in healthy donors. Measured with immunoSEQ multiplex PCR; TCRdb has only the in-frame clones, and not every one. The repertoire holds around 300,000 clones, with over 75% as singletons. Sequencing was carried out using PBMCs. The source of these receptors is a woman under 30 in good health and CMV-seronegative.

This chain links TRBV5-4 with TRBJ1-1; weak D call: TRBD1 (5 bases). Trimming left V 6 bases short and J 0 bases short, with 12 bases between. Germline V lookup: CDR1 SGHNT, CDR2 YYREEE (reference sequence). The CDR3 covers 14 residues. CDR3 sequence: CASTLGHMNTEAFF. The CDR3 coding sequence is TGTGCCAGCACCCTAGGACACATGAACACTGAAGCTTTCTTT.

In this sample, this clone turned up once. The gene calls are TRBV5-1 and TRBJ2-6; TRBD2 aligns across 14 bases. Trimming took 0 bases from V and 4 from J; bases not matched to a gene: 6. The CDR3 runs to 19 residues. Germline V gives CDR1 SGHRS, CDR2 YFSETQ. The CDR3 DNA is TGCGCCAGCAGCTTGGGGGGGACTAGCGGGAGTAGAGGGGCCAACGTCCTGACTTTC. This translates into CASSLGGTSGSRGANVLTF.

The V call is TRBV28, the J call TRBJ2-2, with D tentatively TRBD2 (6 bases). The V gene lost 3 bases and the J gene lost 5 bases, with 13 bases spanning the gap. Germline lookup yields CDR1 MDHEN and CDR2 SYDVKM. The CDR3 extends over 15 amino acids. CDR3 amino acids: CASSFVGGATGELFF. The CDR3 DNA reads TGTGCCAGCAGTTTCGTTGGCGGGGCTACCGGGGAGCTGTTTTTT.

The V and J genes are TRBV6-6 and TRBJ2-5; D is uncertain. V shed 5 bases and J shed 3 bases, with 4 bases lying between them. The CDR3 has 11 amino acids. The germline V gene has CDR1 MNHNY and CDR2 SVGAGI (reference sequence). The CDR3 spells CASSPKETQYF. The CDR3, as DNA: TGTGCCAGCAGTCCAAAAGAGACCCAGTACTTC.

J is TRBJ2-5 and V is TRBV27; D remains unclear. The length of the CDR3 is 15 residues. Germline V gene lookup returns CDR1 MNHEY and CDR2 SMNVEV (reference sequence). V lost 7 bases and J 4 bases, leaving 19 bases between the germline ends. The CDR3 spells CASTSLPYDRETQYF. The CDR3 DNA reads as TGTGCCAGCACCTCTTTACCCTACGATCGAGAGACCCAGTACTTC.

V gene TRBV6-5 combines with J gene TRBJ1-5; the D gene is possibly TRBD1 (5 bases). The germline V and J ends were trimmed by 8 bases and 1 base, with 15 bases remaining between them. CDR3 length: 15 amino acids. CDR1 is MNHEY and CDR2 is SVGAGI in the germline V gene. The CDR3: CASSPSGGSNQPQHF. The CDR3 DNA reads as TGTGCCAGCTCCCCCTCGGGGGGAAGCAATCAGCCCCAGCATTTT.

V is TRBV5-1 and J is TRBJ2-5; a weak D match, TRBD2 (6 bases). The CDR3 consists of 15 residues. Germline loops: CDR1 SGHRS, CDR2 YFSETQ. Trimming removed 2 bases from V and 5 bases from J, with 16 bases in between. The CDR3 DNA reads TGCGCCAGCAGCTTAGCCCCTGGGGCGGGGGAGACCCAGTACTTC. Translating it yields CASSLAPGAGETQYF.

This chain uses TRBV7-6 with TRBJ2-3; the match to TRBD1 covers 8 bases. Germline V gene data show CDR1 as SGHVS and CDR2 as FNYEAQ. The CDR3 spans 16 residues. V lost 1 base to trimming and J lost 6 bases; unmatched junction nucleotides: 9. The CDR3 DNA reads TGTGCCAGCAGCTTAGAGCGGACAGGGATGGGCGATACGCAGTATTTT. Translating it yields CASSLERTGMGDTQYF.